This TCR beta chain appears in the sequencing data of a study of blood T cell repertoires in COVID-19. Germline values: CDR1 SGHVS, CDR2 FQNEAQ. This CDR3 region has 16 residues. V dropped 4 bases and J dropped 0; count of bases not matched to a gene: 5. In the original workflow: Using reference gene primer amplification, nucleated cell counts were estimated. Sequenced by immunoSEQ multiplex PCR; TCRdb stores in-frame clones only, minus some. V and J calls plus clone size are reproduced from that table; the DNA served to infer D and trimming. The sample records over 250,000 clones, approximately 88% being singletons.

The V and J genes are TRBV7-8 and TRBJ1-5, with 8 bases identical to TRBD1. Sequences were obtained from peripheral blood. The sequence was obtained from a woman aged 70 to 79 with COVID-19, enrolled during active disease. CDR3 DNA: TGTGCCAGCAGCTACGGACAGGGAGGTAGCAATCAGCCCCAGCATTTT. This gives the protein CASSYGQGGSNQPQHF. The variable domain in full, completed from reference TRBV7-8 and TRBJ1-5, reads GAGVSQSPRYKVAKRGQDVALRCDPISGHVSLFWYQQALGQGPEFLTYFQNEAQLDKSGLPSDRFFAERPEGSVSTLKIQRTQQEDSAVYLCASSYGQGGSNQPQHFGDGTRLSIL.